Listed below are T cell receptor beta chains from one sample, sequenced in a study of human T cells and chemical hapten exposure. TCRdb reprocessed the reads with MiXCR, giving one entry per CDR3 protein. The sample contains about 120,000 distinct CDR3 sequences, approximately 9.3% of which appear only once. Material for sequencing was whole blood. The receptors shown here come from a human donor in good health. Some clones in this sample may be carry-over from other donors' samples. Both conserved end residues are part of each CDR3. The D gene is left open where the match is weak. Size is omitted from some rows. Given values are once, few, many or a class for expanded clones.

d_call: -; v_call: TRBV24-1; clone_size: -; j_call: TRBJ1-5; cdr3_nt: TGTGCCACCAGTGACTCCCTTAGAAATCAGCCCCAGCATTTT; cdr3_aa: CATSDSLRNQPQHF
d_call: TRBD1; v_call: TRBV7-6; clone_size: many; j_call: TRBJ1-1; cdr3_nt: TGTGCCAGCAGCTTATCCCCAGGGGGGACTGAAGCTTTCTTT; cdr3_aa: CASSLSPGGTEAFF
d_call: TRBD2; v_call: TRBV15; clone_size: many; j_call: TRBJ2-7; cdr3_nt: TGTGCCACCAGCAGAGGGGACGGGGGGAACGACGAGCAGTACTTC; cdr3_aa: CATSRGDGGNDEQYF
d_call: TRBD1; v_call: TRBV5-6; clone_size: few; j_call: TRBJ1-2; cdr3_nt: TGTGCCAGCAGCTTAAATTCTCCCTACTTTTGGGACAGGGGTAATCTTGGCTACACCTTC; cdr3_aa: CASSLNSPYFWDRGNLGYTF
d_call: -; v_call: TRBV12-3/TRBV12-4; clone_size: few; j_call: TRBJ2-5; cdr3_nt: TGTGCCAGCAGCTCAGGGTTGGAGACCCAGTACTTC; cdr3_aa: CASSSGLETQYF
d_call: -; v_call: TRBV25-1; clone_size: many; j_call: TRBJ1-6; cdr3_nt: TGTGCCAGCAGTGGGGGGCGGTCACCCCTCCACTTT; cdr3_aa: CASSGGRSPLHF
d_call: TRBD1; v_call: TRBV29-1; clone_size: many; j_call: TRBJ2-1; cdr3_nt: TGCAGCGTTGGCCGGGACAGTAGATACAATGAGCAGTTCTTC; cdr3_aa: CSVGRDSRYNEQFF
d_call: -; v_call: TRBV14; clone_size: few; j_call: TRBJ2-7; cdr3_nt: TGTGCCAGCAGCCAGGGGCGAGGCAAGCAGTACTTC; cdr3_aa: CASSQGRGKQYF
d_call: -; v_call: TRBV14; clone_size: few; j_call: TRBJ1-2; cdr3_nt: TGTGCCAGCAGCCAAGTCGGATTGAACTATGGCTACACCTTC; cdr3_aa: CASSQVGLNYGYTF
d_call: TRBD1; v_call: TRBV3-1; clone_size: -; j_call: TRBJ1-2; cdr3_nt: TGTGCCAGCAGCCAAGAACAGGGGGACTATGGCTACACCTTC; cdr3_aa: CASSQEQGDYGYTF
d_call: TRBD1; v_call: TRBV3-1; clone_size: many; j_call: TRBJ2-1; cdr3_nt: TGTGCCAGCAGTCGGACAGGGGACTCCTACAATGAGCAGTTCTTC; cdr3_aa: CASSRTGDSYNEQFF
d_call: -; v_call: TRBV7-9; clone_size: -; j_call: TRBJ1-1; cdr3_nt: TGTGCCAGCAGCTTGGCAAGGTCAGGGGTGACTGAAGCTTTCTTT; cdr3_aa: CASSLARSGVTEAFF
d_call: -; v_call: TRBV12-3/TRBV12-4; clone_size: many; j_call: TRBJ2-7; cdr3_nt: TGTGCCAGCAGTTTCAAGGGAGGCTTACTGTCCTACGAGCAGTACTTC; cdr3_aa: CASSFKGGLLSYEQYF
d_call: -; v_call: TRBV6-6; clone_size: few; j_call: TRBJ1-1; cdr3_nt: TGTGCCAGCAGTTACTCGGATGGTCCAGGGAACACTGAAGCTTTCTTT; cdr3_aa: CASSYSDGPGNTEAFF
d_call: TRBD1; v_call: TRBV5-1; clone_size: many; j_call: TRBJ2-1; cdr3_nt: TGCGCCAGCGGACAGGGGGAAGAGCAGTTCTTC; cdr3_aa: CASGQGEEQFF
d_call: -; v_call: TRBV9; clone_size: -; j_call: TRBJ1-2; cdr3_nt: TGTGCCAGCAGCGTAGCGGCGTTGGGGGGGGGCTATGGCTACACCTTC; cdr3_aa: CASSVAALGGGYGYTF
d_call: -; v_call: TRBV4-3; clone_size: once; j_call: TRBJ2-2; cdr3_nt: TGCGCCAGCAGCCAAGAGTCCAGCGCCGGGGAGCTGTTTTTT; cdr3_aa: CASSQESSAGELFF
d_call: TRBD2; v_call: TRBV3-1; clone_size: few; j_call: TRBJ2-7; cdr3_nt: TGTGCCAGCAGCCAAGAAGCGGGAGGGGCCTACGAGCAGTACTTC; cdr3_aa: CASSQEAGGAYEQYF
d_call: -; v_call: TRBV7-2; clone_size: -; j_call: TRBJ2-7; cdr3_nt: TGTGCCAGCAGCTTATGGGACACTACTTACGAGCAGTACTTC; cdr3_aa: CASSLWDTTYEQYF
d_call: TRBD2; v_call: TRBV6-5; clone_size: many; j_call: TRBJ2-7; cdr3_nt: TGTGCCAGCAGTCTAGCGGGGGGACCCTCCTACGAGCAGTACTTC; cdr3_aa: CASSLAGGPSYEQYF
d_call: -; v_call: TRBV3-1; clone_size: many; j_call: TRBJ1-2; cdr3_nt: TGTGCCAGCAGCCAAGATAACGCCCCATCGGGTGGCTACACCTTC; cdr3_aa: CASSQDNAPSGGYTF
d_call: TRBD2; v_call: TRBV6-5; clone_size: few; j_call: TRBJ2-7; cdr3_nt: TGTGCCAGCAGTTACTTTGGAGTAGCGGGGCAAGCCGAGCAGTACTTC; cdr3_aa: CASSYFGVAGQAEQYF
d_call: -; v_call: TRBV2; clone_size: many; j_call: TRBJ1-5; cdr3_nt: TGTGCCAGCACAAACCAGATAAACAATCAGCCCCAGCATTTT; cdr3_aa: CASTNQINNQPQHF
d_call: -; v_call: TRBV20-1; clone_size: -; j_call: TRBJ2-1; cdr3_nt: TGCAGTGCTAGCAGGGCTGCCCCCTACAATGAGCAGTTCTTC; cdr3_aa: CSASRAAPYNEQFF
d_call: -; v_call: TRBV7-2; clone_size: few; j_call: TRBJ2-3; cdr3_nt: TGTGCCAGCAGCTTAGCAACAGGGTTTTCTAGCACAGATACGCAGTATTTT; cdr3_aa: CASSLATGFSSTDTQYF
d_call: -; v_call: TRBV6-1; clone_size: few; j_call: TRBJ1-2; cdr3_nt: TGTGCCAGCAGTGAAGGTTTGAATGTACGGGGCTACGGCTACACCTTC; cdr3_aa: CASSEGLNVRGYGYTF
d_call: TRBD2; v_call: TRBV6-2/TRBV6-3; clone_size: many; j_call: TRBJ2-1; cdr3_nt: TGTGCCAGCAGTGTGCTAGCGGGGGCGGCAAATACTCCCTCCTACAATGAGCAGTTCTTC; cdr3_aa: CASSVLAGAANTPSYNEQFF
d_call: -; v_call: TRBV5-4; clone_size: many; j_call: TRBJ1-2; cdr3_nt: TGTGCCAGCAGCTTGGCGGCAGAGGGTGGCTACACCTTC; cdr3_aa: CASSLAAEGGYTF
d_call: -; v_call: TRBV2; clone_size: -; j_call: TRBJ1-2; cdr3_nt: TGTGCCAGCCTTCCCGGCCTCAGGGTTACCCCTAACTATGGCTACACCTTC; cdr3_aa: CASLPGLRVTPNYGYTF
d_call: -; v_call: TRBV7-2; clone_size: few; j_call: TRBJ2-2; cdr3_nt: TGTGCCAGCAGCTTAGCGCCAAGCCCTGGTTCGGAGCTGTTTTTT; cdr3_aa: CASSLAPSPGSELFF
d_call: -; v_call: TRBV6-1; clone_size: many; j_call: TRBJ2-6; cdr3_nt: TGTGCCAGCAGTGATTGGGCCGGGTGGGGGGAGAGCTCTGGGGCCAACGTCCTGACTTTC; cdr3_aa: CASSDWAGWGESSGANVLTF
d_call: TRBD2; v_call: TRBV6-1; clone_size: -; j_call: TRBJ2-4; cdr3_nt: TGTGCCAGCAGTGGGGGGGGGACGGGCAAAAACATTCAGTACTTC; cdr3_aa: CASSGGGTGKNIQYF
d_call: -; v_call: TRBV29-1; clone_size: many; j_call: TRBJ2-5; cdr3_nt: TGCAGCGTGGTGACCGGGACCCACCAGTACTTC; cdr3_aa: CSVVTGTHQYF
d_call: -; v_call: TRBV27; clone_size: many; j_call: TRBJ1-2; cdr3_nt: TGTGCCAGCAGACCGGGACAAAGCGTATTTGACACCTTC; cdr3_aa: CASRPGQSVFDTF
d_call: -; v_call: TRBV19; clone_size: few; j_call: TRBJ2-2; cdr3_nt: TGTGCCAGTACACGGACAGACACCGGGGAGCTGTTTTTT; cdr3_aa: CASTRTDTGELFF
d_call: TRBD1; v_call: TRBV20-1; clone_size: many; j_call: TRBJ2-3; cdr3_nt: TGCAGTGCCAGGGGACAGGGGCCCATCTATACGCAGTATTTT; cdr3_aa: CSARGQGPIYTQYF
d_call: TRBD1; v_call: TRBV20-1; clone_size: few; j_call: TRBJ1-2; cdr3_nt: TGCAGTGCTTCGACAGGGGTGAGCTACACCTTC; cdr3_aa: CSASTGVSYTF
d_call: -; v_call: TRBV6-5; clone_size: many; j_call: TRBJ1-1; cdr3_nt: TGTGCCAGCAGTTACTCGAGCAGGGGGAACACTGAAGCTTTCTTT; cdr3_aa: CASSYSSRGNTEAFF
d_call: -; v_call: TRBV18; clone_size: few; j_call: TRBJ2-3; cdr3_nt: TGTGCCAGCTCAGCAACAAAAAGCACAGATACGCAGTATTTT; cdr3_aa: CASSATKSTDTQYF
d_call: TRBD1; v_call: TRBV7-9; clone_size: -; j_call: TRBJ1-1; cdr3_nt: TGTGCCAGCAGCTCGGACAGGGCGAACACTGAAGCTTTCTTT; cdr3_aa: CASSSDRANTEAFF
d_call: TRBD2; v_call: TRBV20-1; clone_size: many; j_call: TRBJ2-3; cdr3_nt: TGCAGTGCCGAGGCCCCTCTAGCGGGCACAGATACGCAGTATTTT; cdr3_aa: CSAEAPLAGTDTQYF
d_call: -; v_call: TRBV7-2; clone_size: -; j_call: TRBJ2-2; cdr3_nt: TGTGCCAGCAGCTTAGAAGCTGGGCCCGCCGGGGAGCTGTTTTTT; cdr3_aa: CASSLEAGPAGELFF
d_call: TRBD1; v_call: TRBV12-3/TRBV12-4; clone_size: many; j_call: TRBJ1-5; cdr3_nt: TGTGCCAGCAGTCTTTACTCGACAGGGGGTCAGCCCCAGCATTTT; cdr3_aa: CASSLYSTGGQPQHF
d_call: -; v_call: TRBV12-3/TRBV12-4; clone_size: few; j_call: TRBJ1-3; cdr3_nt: TGTGCCAGCAGTTTTCAGGAGTTGGCAAACACCATATATTTT; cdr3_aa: CASSFQELANTIYF
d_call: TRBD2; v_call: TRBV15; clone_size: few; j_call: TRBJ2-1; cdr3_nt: TGTGCCACCAGCAGAGCTGTCCAAGCGGGGGGGCTCAATGAGCAGTTCTTC; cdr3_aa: CATSRAVQAGGLNEQFF
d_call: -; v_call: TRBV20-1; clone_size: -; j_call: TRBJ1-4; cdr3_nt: TGCAGTGCTAGATTTATAAATGAAAAACTGTTTTTT; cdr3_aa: CSARFINEKLFF
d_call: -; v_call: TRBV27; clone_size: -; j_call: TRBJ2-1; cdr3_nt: TGTGCCAGCAGTTTAGGAGTGAGCTCCTACAATGAGCAGTTCTTC; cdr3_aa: CASSLGVSSYNEQFF
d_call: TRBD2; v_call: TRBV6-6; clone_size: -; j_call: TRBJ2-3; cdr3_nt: TGTGCCAGCAGTTACTGGACTAGCGGGCTTGATACGCAGTATTTT; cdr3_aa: CASSYWTSGLDTQYF
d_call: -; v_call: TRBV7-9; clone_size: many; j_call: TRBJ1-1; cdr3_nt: TGTGCCAGCAGCCCCCCAGCTCAATTGAACACTGAAGCTTTCTTT; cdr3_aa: CASSPPAQLNTEAFF
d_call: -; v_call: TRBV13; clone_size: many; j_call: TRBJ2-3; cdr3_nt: TGTGCCAGCAGCTTACCAGGGGCAGATACGCAGTATTTT; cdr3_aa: CASSLPGADTQYF
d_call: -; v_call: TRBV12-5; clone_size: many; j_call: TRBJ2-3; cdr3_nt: TGTGCTAGTGGCACGACTAGAAGTCAGGCAGATACGCAGTATTTT; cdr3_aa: CASGTTRSQADTQYF
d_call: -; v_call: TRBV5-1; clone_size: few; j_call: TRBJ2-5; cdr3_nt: TGCGCCAGCAGCTTTGTAGCGGAAGAGACCCAGTACTTC; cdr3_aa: CASSFVAEETQYF
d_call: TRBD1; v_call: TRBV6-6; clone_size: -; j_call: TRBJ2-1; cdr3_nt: TGTGCCAGCAGTTACTCTAGTGAAGGGGGCCCCAATGAGCAGTTCTTC; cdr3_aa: CASSYSSEGGPNEQFF
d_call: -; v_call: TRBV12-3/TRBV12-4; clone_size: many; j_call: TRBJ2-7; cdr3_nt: TGTGCCAGCAGTTTTTCCGGGGAGTACGAGCAGTACTTC; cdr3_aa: CASSFSGEYEQYF
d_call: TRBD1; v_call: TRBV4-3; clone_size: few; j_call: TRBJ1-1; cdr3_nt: TGCGCCAGCAGCCAAGAAGCCGGACAGGGCGAAGCTTTCTTT; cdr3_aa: CASSQEAGQGEAFF